This TCR beta chain was sequenced for a study of CD8+ T cells in alopecia areata. Across the study: Treated patients were dosed with oral tofacitinib, taking 5 to 10 mg twice daily.

To note about this clone: The antigen remains unidentified.

The authors extracted RNA and reverse transcribed it into cDNA as the sequencing template. This table comes from immunoSEQ multiplex PCR, and its TCRdb copy is limited to in-frame clones, with some not included. In the table there are some 130,000 clones, approximately 49% of which are singletons. This CDR3 has 13 residues. V lost 4 bases and J lost 8, with 12 bases in between. CDR1 is PRHDT, CDR2 FYEKMQ, per germline (reference sequence). It was from alopecia areata patients that lesional scalp punch biopsies and peripheral blood were collected. Sorting of CD4+ and CD8+ T cells was performed on PBMCs. General study results and limits: Resident alphabeta T cells of normal skin are also sequenced in scalp samples.

The receptor was isolated from a human donor with alopecia areata. The rearrangement links TRBV13 to TRBJ1-5, with D maybe TRBD1 (6 bases). Sequencing was performed on CD8+ T cells sorted from blood, taken at week 0. The CDR3 spells CASSSQGYEPQHF. DNA for the CDR3: TGTGCCAGCAGCTCACAGGGCTATGAGCCCCAGCATTTT. The entire variable domain, with the rest obtained from reference TRBV13 and TRBJ1-5, is as follows: AAGVIQSPRHLIKEKRETATLKCYPIPRHDTVYWYQQGPGQDPQFLISFYEKMQSDKGSIPDRFSAQQFSDYHSELNMSSLELGDSALYFCASSSQGYEPQHFGDGTRLSIL.